The 6 T cell receptor beta chains listed next were all sequenced from one sample in a study of T cells in Graves' hyperthyroidism and ophthalmopathy. The investigators amplified TCR beta CDR3 regions from RNA transcripts. Primed by the HTBI set, a first-round RT-PCR was run on the TCR CDR3. TCRdb called the multiplex PCR reads again in MiXCR, with one record for every CDR3 protein. The sample contains hundreds of thousands of distinct CDR3 sequences, under 15% of which appear only once. Sequenced input: blood. All receptors come from a woman in her 40s with Graves' ophthalmopathy.

This clonotype was found many times. This chain connects TRBV7-9 to TRBJ2-7; tentatively, D is TRBD1 or TRBD2 (5 bases each). CDR3 length equals 13 residues. Germline assignment: CDR1 SEHNR and CDR2 FQNEAQ (reference sequence). V gave up 5 bases and J gave up 5 bases, with 13 bases separating them. In nucleotides, the CDR3 is TGTGCCAGCAGCCCTCAGGGAGTCCACGAGCAGTACTTC. Translated: CASSPQGVHEQYF.

This chain uses TRBV11-2 with TRBJ2-7; TRBD2 agrees at 8 bases. The J segment lost 0 bases and the V segment lost 4 bases, leaving 14 bases of the junction unmatched. The CDR3 covers 18 residues. Germline-derived CDR1 and CDR2 are SGHAT and FQNNGV. CDR3 coding DNA: TGTGCCAGCAGCTCGGGACTAGATTTGTCCTACGGCTCCTACGAGCAGTACTTC. Translation: CASSSGLDLSYGSYEQYF.

This clonotype was counted ten times or more. The chain employs TRBV6-1 and TRBJ2-3, with 7 bases matching TRBD1. Losses at the gene ends were 6 bases for V and 2 bases for J; bases not matched to a gene: 8. This CDR3 contains 15 residues. Germline CDR1 is MNHNS and CDR2 is SASEGT. The CDR3 region is CASSDPGQLTDTQYF. The CDR3, as DNA: TGTGCCAGCAGCGATCCGGGACAGCTCACAGATACGCAGTATTTT.

This clonotype came up many times. CDR3 in amino acids: CASSFGRGQSYEQYF. In DNA form, the CDR3 reads TGTGCCAGCAGTTTTGGAAGGGGACAGTCCTACGAGCAGTACTTC. This chain uses TRBV28 with TRBJ2-7; 7 nucleotides line up with TRBD1. V gave up 3 bases and J gave up 1 base; unmatched junction bases: 6. Looked up from germline, CDR1 is MDHEN and CDR2 is SYDVKM. This CDR3 contains 15 residues.

Many counts were recorded for this clonotype. V usage is TRBV5-1 and J usage is TRBJ2-7; unclear D gene. The CDR3 contains 10 residues. V was shortened by 6 bases and J by 1 base, with 2 bases between the two germline ends. Germline CDR1 reads SGHRS; CDR2 reads YFSETQ. The CDR3 spells CASTSYEQYF. The CDR3 DNA is TGCGCCAGCACTTCCTACGAGCAGTACTTC.

This clonotype was detected ten times or more. This sequence joins TRBV30 and TRBJ1-1; D remains unclear. CDR3 length: 13 residues. Per the germline V gene, CDR1 is GTSNPN and CDR2 is SVGIG (reference sequence). Trimming cost V 0 bases and J 3 bases, with 8 bases left between them. CDR3 protein: CAWSVTRDTEAFF. The CDR3 DNA follows: TGTGCCTGGAGTGTTACTCGGGACACTGAAGCTTTCTTT.